The 2 T cell receptor beta chains below come from one sample, sequenced in a study of T-cell memory formation after mild COVID-19 (dated by TCRdb to about 2021). Libraries were constructed by 5' RACE. This sample was sequenced with an Illumina NovaSeq 6000. TCRdb reran the public reads through fastp at Q25 and MiXCR, keeping productive beta chains. All rows with the same CDR3 protein become a single entry with the most common DNA and genes. The sample profile shows about 150,000 distinct CDR3 sequences; around 13% of them were found once. In total, the top ten clones hold less than 15% of the sample. The sequenced sample consisted of PBMCs or a T cell subset sorted from them (not recorded which). These receptors originate from an adult woman who had mild COVID-19 (a few samples of this study predate the infection). The sample titles of this study are shuffled in the database, so cell type and time point are left out; the donor was told from shared clones.

This clonotype was found many times. The chain recombines TRBV6-5 with TRBJ2-5; weak D call: TRBD1 (6 bases). Germline V CDR1 and CDR2: MNHEY, SVGAGI. The ends were cut back, 4 bases at V and 1 base at J, with 16 bases in the middle. This CDR3 has 16 residues. The CDR3 DNA sequence: TGTGCCAGCAGTTCCTGGGGGCCCACCGTCCAAGAGACCCAGTACTTC. This encodes CASSSWGPTVQETQYF.

This clonotype was detected only a few times. This chain uses TRBV11-2 with TRBJ1-6, with 8 bases fitting TRBD1. The V gene end was trimmed by 2 bases and the J gene end by 7 bases; junction bases not matched to a gene: 13. CDR1 is SGHAT, CDR2 FQNNGV, per germline. This CDR3 is built from 18 residues. The CDR3 region has the DNA TGTGCCAGCAGCTTAAGGGGCTCCGGGACAGGTCACAATTCACCCCTCCACTTT. This translates into CASSLRGSGTGHNSPLHF.